This TCR beta chain was recorded in a study of neurological immune-mediated disorders. Points from the study as a whole: Across subjects, no CDR3 amino acid sequence appeared in expanded clones of more than one subject, a finding that suggested private repertoires in all groups.

Over 170 million TCR-beta sequences from 15-18 subjects came from every sequencing run. TCRdb re-derived calls from the 5' RACE reads in MiXCR, one entry per CDR3 protein. Among 65,000 to 70,000 distinct CDR3 sequences listed, around 4.2% were seen once. Unsorted libraries were generated from 2 million PBMCs held at -80 degrees C. This clonotype has at least ten counts. Its antigen remains unidentified. The TCR was taken from a man younger than 40 with multiple sclerosis. The specimen sequenced was PBMCs.

The CDR3 bases are TGCGCCAGCAGCTTGGTGGAGGGGGCTGATGGCTACACCTTC. Its protein product is CASSLVEGADGYTF. The chain has TRBV5-1 and TRBJ1-2; 7 bases are shared with TRBD1. The germline gives CDR1 SGHRS, CDR2 YFSETQ. With 0 bases clipped from V and 6 bases from J, the junction kept 5 bases outside the gene matches. CDR3 size: 14 residues.